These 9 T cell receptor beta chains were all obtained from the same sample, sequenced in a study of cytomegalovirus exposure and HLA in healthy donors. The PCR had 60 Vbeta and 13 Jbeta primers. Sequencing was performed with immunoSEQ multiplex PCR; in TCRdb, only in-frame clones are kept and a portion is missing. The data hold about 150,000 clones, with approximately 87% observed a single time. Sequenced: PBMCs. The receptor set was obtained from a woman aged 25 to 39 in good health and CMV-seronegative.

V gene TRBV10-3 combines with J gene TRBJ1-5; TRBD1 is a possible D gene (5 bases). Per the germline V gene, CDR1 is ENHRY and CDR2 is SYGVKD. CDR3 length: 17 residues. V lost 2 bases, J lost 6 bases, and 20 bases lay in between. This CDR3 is CAISEAIHGGAGQPQHF. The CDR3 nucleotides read TGTGCCATCAGTGAGGCCATACACGGAGGGGCCGGTCAGCCCCAGCATTTT.

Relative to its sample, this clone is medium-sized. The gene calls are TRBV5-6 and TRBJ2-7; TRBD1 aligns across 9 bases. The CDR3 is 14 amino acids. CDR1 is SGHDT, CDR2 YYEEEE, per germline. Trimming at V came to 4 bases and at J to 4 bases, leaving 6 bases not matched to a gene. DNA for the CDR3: TGTGCCAGCAGCCGCGGACAGGGGCGATACGAGCAGTACTTC. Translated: CASSRGQGRYEQYF. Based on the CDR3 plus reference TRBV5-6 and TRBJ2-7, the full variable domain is DAGVTQSPTHLIKTRGQQVTLRCSPKSGHDTVSWYQQALGQGPQFIFQYYEEEERQRGNFPDRFSGHQFPNYSSELNVNALLLGDSALYLCASSRGQGRYEQYFGPGTRLTVT.

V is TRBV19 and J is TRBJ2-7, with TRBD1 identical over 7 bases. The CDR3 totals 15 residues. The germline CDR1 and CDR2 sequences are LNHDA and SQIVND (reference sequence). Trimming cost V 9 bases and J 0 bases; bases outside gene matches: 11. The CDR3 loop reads CASVTRTGLSYEQYF. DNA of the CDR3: TGTGCCAGCGTTACCAGGACAGGACTCTCCTACGAGCAGTACTTC.

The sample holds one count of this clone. CDR3 DNA sequence: TGCGCCAGCAGCCAGGGACTAGCGGGGGCAGTACCGAGTTACGAGCAGTACTTC. It translates to CASSQGLAGAVPSYEQYF. This rearrangement joins TRBV4-1 to TRBJ2-7, with 14 bases identical to TRBD2. The germline V gene has CDR1 MGHRA and CDR2 YSYEKL. The CDR3 consists of 18 residues. Trimming removed 3 bases from V and 4 bases from J; junction bases left unmatched: 11.

The CDR3 sequence is CASSFPQYTGLEPLHF. The CDR3 coding sequence is TGTGCCAGCAGCTTCCCACAATACACAGGCCTGGAGCCCCTCCACTTT. The V gene is TRBV7-9, the J gene TRBJ1-6, with D perhaps matching TRBD1 (5 bases). CDR3 size: 16 residues. V lost 3 bases and J lost 13, with 22 bases in between. The germline V gene encodes CDR1 SEHNR and CDR2 FQNEAQ (reference sequence).

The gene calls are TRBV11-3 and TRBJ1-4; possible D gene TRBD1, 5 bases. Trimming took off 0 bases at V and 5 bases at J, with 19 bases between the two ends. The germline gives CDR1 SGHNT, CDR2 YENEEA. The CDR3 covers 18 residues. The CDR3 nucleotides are TGTGCCAGCAGCTTAGATCACCAAGTAGGGGCCGGGAATGAAAAACTGTTTTTT. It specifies CASSLDHQVGAGNEKLFF.

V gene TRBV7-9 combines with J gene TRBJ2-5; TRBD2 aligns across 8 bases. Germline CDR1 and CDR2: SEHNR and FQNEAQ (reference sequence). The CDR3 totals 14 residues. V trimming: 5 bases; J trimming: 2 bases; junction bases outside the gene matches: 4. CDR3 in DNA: TGTGCCAGCAGCGCACTAGCGGCACAAGAGACCCAGTACTTC. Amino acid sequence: CASSALAAQETQYF.

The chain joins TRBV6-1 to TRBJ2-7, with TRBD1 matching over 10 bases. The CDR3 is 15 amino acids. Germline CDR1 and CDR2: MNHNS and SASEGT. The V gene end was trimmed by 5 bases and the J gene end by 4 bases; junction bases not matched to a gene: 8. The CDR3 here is CASSRGGQGIYEQYF. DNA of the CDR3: TGTGCCAGCAGTCGAGGGGGACAGGGGATTTACGAGCAGTACTTC.

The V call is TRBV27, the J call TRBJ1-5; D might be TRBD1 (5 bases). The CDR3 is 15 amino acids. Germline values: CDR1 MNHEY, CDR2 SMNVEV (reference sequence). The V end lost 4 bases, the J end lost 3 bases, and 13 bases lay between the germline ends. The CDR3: CASSSAGLYNQPQHF. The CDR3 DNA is TGTGCCAGCAGTTCGGCGGGGCTCTACAATCAGCCCCAGCATTTT.